What follows describes a single TCR beta chain. This sample was taken from a study of PD-1 blockade in classical Hodgkin lymphoma. Patients all relapsed after autologous stem cell transplantation, and there was variation in brentuximab vedotin exposure. Only in-frame clones appear in the TCRdb table, and some are missing; sequencing was by immunoSEQ multiplex PCR. The sample holds 130,000 to 150,000 clones, about 81% seen once. Trimming stripped 3 bases from V and 7 bases from J, with 19 bases between. CDR3 length equals 17 residues. Per the germline V gene, CDR1 is LNHDA and CDR2 is SQIVND (reference sequence).

The chain links TRBV19 to TRBJ1-6; D not resolved. The sequence derives from a human donor with classical Hodgkin lymphoma. This material consisted of peripheral blood mononuclear cells (PBMCs), taken before the second cycle of nivolumab. CDR3 bases: TGTGCCAGTAGTATCCGGGCAGCCCTCCTGATAAATTCACCCCTCCACTTT. This codes for CASSIRAALLINSPLHF.